The 20 T cell receptor beta chains given below trace back to one sample, sequenced in a study of cytomegalovirus exposure and HLA in healthy donors. PCR involved 60 Vbeta and 13 Jbeta primers. Clones were sequenced by immunoSEQ multiplex PCR, and TCRdb holds only the in-frame ones, with some missing. With some 56,000 clones in the sample, the ten largest clones hold roughly an eighth. The sample was PBMCs. These receptors originate from a woman aged 25 to 39 in good health and CMV-seropositive.

The J gene is TRBJ1-2, the V gene TRBV27; 12 positions agree with TRBD1. This CDR3 contains 15 residues. Germline V gene lookup returns CDR1 MNHEY and CDR2 SMNVEV (reference sequence). V lost 4 bases, J lost 7 bases, and 7 bases stayed unmatched. CDR3 sequence: CASSSPGQGALGYTF. Here the CDR3 DNA reads TGTGCCAGCAGTTCCCCGGGACAGGGGGCGCTTGGCTACACCTTC.

V and J are TRBV6-5 and TRBJ2-2, with TRBD2 matching 9 bases. CDR3 length: 15 amino acids. With V trimmed by 5 bases and J by 2 bases, 3 bases remained unmatched. Germline V CDR1 and CDR2: MNHEY, SVGAGI. CDR3 region: CASSPTSGNTGELFF. CDR3 nucleotide sequence: TGTGCCAGCAGTCCGACTAGCGGCAACACCGGGGAGCTGTTTTTT.

The V call is TRBV7-6, the J call TRBJ2-5; D call uncertain. Trimming pared 1 base from V and 2 bases from J, leaving 8 bases between. Germline V gene data show CDR1 as SGHVS and CDR2 as FNYEAQ. The CDR3 loop spans 14 amino acids. The CDR3 spells CASSLGVLQETQYF. The CDR3 nucleotides read TGTGCCAGCAGCTTAGGAGTCCTTCAAGAGACCCAGTACTTC.

The rearrangement links TRBV7-9 to TRBJ2-1, with 7 bases lining up with TRBD1. V was clipped by 1 base and J by 7 bases; unmatched bases: 4. Germline lookup yields CDR1 SEHNR and CDR2 FQNEAQ (reference sequence). The CDR3 totals 14 residues. This CDR3 is CASSLVDRRNEQFF. The CDR3 coding sequence is TGTGCCAGCAGCTTAGTGGACAGGCGGAATGAGCAGTTCTTC.

CDR3 in DNA: TGTGCCAGTAGTATCCAGATTAGCAATCAGCCCCAGCATTTT. Translation gives CASSIQISNQPQHF. The chain employs TRBV19 and TRBJ1-5; D gene uncertain. V lost 3 bases to trimming and J lost 0 bases, with 6 bases between them. The germline gives CDR1 LNHDA, CDR2 SQIVND (reference sequence). CDR3 length: 14 amino acids.

The V gene is TRBV6-1, the J gene TRBJ1-6; 8 bases are shared with TRBD1. Trimming cost V 6 bases and J 7 bases; bases outside gene matches: 14. CDR3 length equals 17 residues. Germline V gene data show CDR1 as MNHNS and CDR2 as SASEGT. CDR3 sequence: CASREPRTGQTNSPLHF. For the CDR3, the DNA is TGTGCCAGCAGAGAACCTAGGACAGGGCAGACGAATTCACCCCTCCACTTT.

The rearrangement links TRBV27 to TRBJ2-2, with D possibly matching TRBD2 (6 bases). CDR3 size: 16 residues. V dropped 3 bases and J dropped 5 bases, with 16 bases sitting between them. CDR1 and CDR2 from the germline V gene are MNHEY and SMNVEV (reference sequence). This CDR3 is CASSFVGGRGTGELFF. CDR3 sequence (DNA): TGTGCCAGCAGTTTTGTCGGGGGACGGGGGACCGGGGAGCTGTTTTTT.

Comments on this clone: One end of the junction fails to match germline, which may point to a read error. J is TRBJ2-1 and V is TRBV9, with D perhaps TRBD2 (6 bases). In germline, CDR1 is SGDLS, CDR2 YYNGEE. The CDR3 consists of 14 residues. CDR3 in DNA: TGTGCCGGCAGCGTGCTGGAGGGTTTGGATGAGCAGTTCTTC. Protein: CAGSVLEGLDEQFF.

The chain links TRBV14 to TRBJ2-1; TRBD1 aligns across 10 bases. The CDR3 spans 15 residues. Germline loops: CDR1 SGHDN, CDR2 FVKESK. Losses at the gene ends were 2 bases for V and 6 bases for J; bases not matched to a gene: 4. CDR3 DNA: TGTGCCAGCAGCCAACCCGGGACAGGGGTCAATGAGCAGTTCTTC. Translation gives CASSQPGTGVNEQFF.

In the case of this clone: This sample includes further DNA sequences coding for the same CDR3. The rearrangement uses TRBV27 and TRBJ2-2, with D possibly being TRBD1 (6 bases). This CDR3 is built from 14 residues. Germline loops: CDR1 MNHEY, CDR2 SMNVEV (reference sequence). Trimming took 3 bases from V and 4 from J, leaving 9 bases between them. The CDR3 bases are TGTGCCAGCAGTTTGGGGGCTGCCACCGGGGAGCTGTTTTTT. It translates to CASSLGAATGELFF.

The V gene is TRBV6-5, the J gene TRBJ1-3; 10 bases are shared with TRBD1. V lost 6 bases and J lost 3; bases outside the gene matches: 5. Looked up from germline, CDR1 is MNHEY and CDR2 is SVGAGI. The CDR3 is 15 residues long. This CDR3 reads CASRRGTGDGNTIYF. Written as DNA, the CDR3 is TGTGCCAGCAGACGAGGGACAGGGGATGGAAACACCATATATTTT.

The V call is TRBV13, the J call TRBJ2-6, with TRBD2 matching over 10 bases. The CDR3 totals 17 residues. Germline lookup yields CDR1 PRHDT and CDR2 FYEKMQ (reference sequence). V trimming: 4 bases; J trimming: 2 bases; junction bases outside the gene matches: 5. CDR3 sequence (DNA): TGTGCCAGCAGCTCGGGACTAGCGAGAACTGGGGCCAACGTCCTGACTTTC. Translating gives CASSSGLARTGANVLTF.

The V call is TRBV29-1, the J call TRBJ2-2, with 9 positions matching TRBD2. CDR1 and CDR2 from the germline V gene are SQVTM and ANQGSEA. J gave up 5 bases and V 6 bases, and 1 base lay outside the gene matches. This CDR3 has 12 amino acids. The CDR3 DNA is TGCAGCGTGACTAGCGGAACCGGGGAGCTGTTTTTT. This translates into CSVTSGTGELFF.

The gene calls are TRBV4-2 and TRBJ1-6, with D maybe TRBD1 (6 bases). This CDR3 contains 16 residues. The V gene's germline CDR1 is LGHNA and CDR2 YNFKEQ. V dropped 0 bases and J dropped 6 bases, with 12 bases sitting between them. The CDR3 sequence: CASSQDWGRPNSPLHF. The DNA for the CDR3 is TGTGCCAGCAGCCAAGATTGGGGGCGGCCTAATTCACCCCTCCACTTT.

This chain uses TRBV19 with TRBJ2-3; TRBD1 agrees at 8 bases. The V gene end was trimmed by 6 bases and the J gene end by 2 bases; junction bases not matched to a gene: 10. Looked up from germline, CDR1 is LNHDA and CDR2 is SQIVND (reference sequence). The CDR3 sequence is 16 residues long. The CDR3 nucleotides read TGTGCCAGTAGGAACAGGGGGGCGAGGACCACAGATACGCAGTATTTT. Protein product: CASRNRGARTTDTQYF. The whole variable domain, remainder taken from reference TRBV19 and TRBJ2-3, is DGGITQSPKYLFRKEGQNVTLSCEQNLNHDAMYWYRQDPGQGLRLIYYSQIVNDFQKGDIAEGYSVSREKKESFPLTVTSAQKNPTAFYLCASRNRGARTTDTQYFGPGTRLTVL.

V is TRBV2 and J is TRBJ2-3; D is uncertain. CDR3 length: 13 amino acids. Trimming took off 2 bases at V and 0 bases at J, with 3 bases between the two ends. Germline V gene data show CDR1 as SNHLY and CDR2 as FYNNEI. The CDR3 region has the DNA TGTGCCAGCAGTGAAACTAGCACAGATACGCAGTATTTT. As protein: CASSETSTDTQYF.

The chain employs TRBV5-1 and TRBJ1-1; D might be TRBD1 (5 bases). V was pared by 4 bases and J by 0 bases, with 10 bases between. The germline gives CDR1 SGHRS, CDR2 YFSETQ. The CDR3 spans 14 residues. The CDR3 reads CASSPGGVNTEAFF. The CDR3 coding sequence is TGCGCCAGCAGCCCGGGGGGGGTGAACACTGAAGCTTTCTTT.

The rearrangement links TRBV4-2 to TRBJ1-4; D not certain. Germline CDR1 and CDR2: LGHNA and YNFKEQ. This CDR3 has 15 residues. The germline V and J ends were trimmed by 4 bases and 4 bases, with 13 bases remaining between them. The CDR3 DNA reads as TGTGCCAGCAGCCGATCGGCCGGGAGTAATGAAAAACTGTTTTTT. Its translation is CASSRSAGSNEKLFF.

The chain employs TRBV5-1 and TRBJ2-7, with 12 bases that match TRBD2. The CDR3 has 15 amino acids. The ends lost 0 bases at V and 2 bases at J; junction bases unmatched: 0. In germline, CDR1 is SGHRS, CDR2 YFSETQ. In DNA, the CDR3 is TGCGCCAGCAGCTTGGGGACTAGCGGGGCCTACGAGCAGTACTTC. Residues: CASSLGTSGAYEQYF.

The chain joins TRBV2 to TRBJ1-2; possible D gene TRBD1, 5 bases. The CDR3 loop spans 13 amino acids. Germline V lookup: CDR1 SNHLY, CDR2 FYNNEI. V lost 0 bases, J lost 7 bases, and 9 bases lay in between. The CDR3 DNA follows: TGTGCCAGCAGTGAAGCAGGGGATAGTGGCTACACCTTC. It codes for CASSEAGDSGYTF.